This T cell receptor beta chain appears in the sequencing data of a study of CD8 T cells in ankylosing spondylitis. MiXCR was run by TCRdb on the 5' RACE reads, yielding one entry per CDR3 protein. The sample has some 200,000 distinct CDR3 sequences; 9.5% to 15% are singletons. Looked up from germline, CDR1 is SQVTM and CDR2 is ANQGSEA. With 1 base removed from V and 0 bases from J, the gap between germline ends came to 6 bases. The CDR3 is 13 amino acids. The sample holds many counts of this clonotype. Its cognate antigen is unknown. Study observations and caveats: Ankylosing spondylitis blood appeared to carry a characteristic TCR beta motif of eight or nine highly homologous variants. Disease-linked clones were reportedly significantly enriched in matched ankylosing spondylitis synovial fluid.

The chain links TRBV29-1 to TRBJ1-2; D uncertain. Sequenced sample: blood, either unsorted or a sorted T cell fraction (not recorded which). This TCR derives from a male donor with ankylosing spondylitis or in good health (not recorded which). CDR3 in DNA: TGCAGCGTTGAAGCCCGGTCTAACTATGGCTACACCTTC. Amino acid sequence: CSVEARSNYGYTF. Supplemented by reference TRBV29-1 and TRBJ1-2, the full variable domain reads SAVISQKPSRDICQRGTSLTIQCQVDSQVTMMFWYRQQPGQSLTLIATANQGSEATYESGFVIDKFPISRPNLTFSTLTVSNMSPEDSSIYLCSVEARSNYGYTFGSGTRLTVV.